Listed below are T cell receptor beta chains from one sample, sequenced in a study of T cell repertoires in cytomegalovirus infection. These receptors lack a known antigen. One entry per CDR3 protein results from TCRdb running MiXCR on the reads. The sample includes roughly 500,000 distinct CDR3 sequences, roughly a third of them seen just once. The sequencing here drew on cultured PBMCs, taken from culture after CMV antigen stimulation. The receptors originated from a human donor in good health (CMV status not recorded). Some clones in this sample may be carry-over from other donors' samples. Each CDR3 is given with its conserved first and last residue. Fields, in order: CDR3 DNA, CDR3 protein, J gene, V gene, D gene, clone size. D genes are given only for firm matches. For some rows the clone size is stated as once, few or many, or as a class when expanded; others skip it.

CDR3nt: TGTGCCAGCAGCTCGAGAGCAGGGGATAATGAAAAACTGTTTTTT
CDR3aa: CASSSRAGDNEKLFF
j_gene: TRBJ1-4
v_gene: TRBV7-6
d_gene: NA
abundance: NA

CDR3nt: TGTGCCACCAGCAGAGTCCAGGGGAGTGAAGCTTTCTTT
CDR3aa: CATSRVQGSEAFF
j_gene: TRBJ1-1
v_gene: TRBV15
d_gene: NA
abundance: NA

CDR3nt: TGTGCCAGCAGTTGGTGGACTGCTGCTGGCTACACCTTC
CDR3aa: CASSWWTAAGYTF
j_gene: TRBJ1-2
v_gene: TRBV12-3/TRBV12-4
d_gene: NA
abundance: many

CDR3nt: TGTGCCAGCAGTTACGGACATGGTTCCGAGACCCAGTACTTC
CDR3aa: CASSYGHGSETQYF
j_gene: TRBJ2-5
v_gene: TRBV28
d_gene: NA
abundance: NA

CDR3nt: TGTGCCAGCAGCCGAGGATCCGTCGGGGAAAAACTGTTTTTT
CDR3aa: CASSRGSVGEKLFF
j_gene: TRBJ1-4
v_gene: TRBV14
d_gene: NA
abundance: few

CDR3nt: TGTGCCAGCAGAGGACCGATACTCAAAGCTTTCTTT
CDR3aa: CASRGPILKAFF
j_gene: TRBJ1-1
v_gene: TRBV6-5
d_gene: NA
abundance: NA

CDR3nt: TGTGCCAGCAGCCAAGTACAGGCTATGAACACTGAAGCTTTCTTT
CDR3aa: CASSQVQAMNTEAFF
j_gene: TRBJ1-1
v_gene: TRBV14
d_gene: NA
abundance: few

CDR3nt: TGTGCCAGCAGCTTGGCCGGGGGGCATGGCACTGAAGCTTTCTTT
CDR3aa: CASSLAGGHGTEAFF
j_gene: TRBJ1-1
v_gene: TRBV5-6
d_gene: NA
abundance: NA

CDR3nt: TGTGCCACGCAGGACAGGCAATCCTACGAGCAGTACTTC
CDR3aa: CATQDRQSYEQYF
j_gene: TRBJ2-7
v_gene: TRBV10-3
d_gene: TRBD1
abundance: NA

CDR3nt: TGCGCCAGCAGCCAAGATGGGGAGGCGATGTCCTACAATGAGCAGTTCTTC
CDR3aa: CASSQDGEAMSYNEQFF
j_gene: TRBJ2-1
v_gene: TRBV4-1
d_gene: NA
abundance: NA

CDR3nt: TGTGCCAGCAGTTTATCCCCCCAGTTTGGCTACACCTTC
CDR3aa: CASSLSPQFGYTF
j_gene: TRBJ1-2
v_gene: TRBV27
d_gene: NA
abundance: NA

CDR3nt: TGTGCCAGCAGTCCGGGCCGGCCGCTTTTAGGGCAGTTCTTC
CDR3aa: CASSPGRPLLGQFF
j_gene: TRBJ2-1
v_gene: TRBV12-3/TRBV12-4
d_gene: NA
abundance: once

CDR3nt: TGTGCCAGCAGTGAAGCGGACTATCTTTACAATGAGCAGTTCTTC
CDR3aa: CASSEADYLYNEQFF
j_gene: TRBJ2-1
v_gene: TRBV2
d_gene: NA
abundance: few

CDR3nt: TGTGCCAGTAGTATAGCCCAGATGCCCAATAGCAATCAGCCCCAGCATTTT
CDR3aa: CASSIAQMPNSNQPQHF
j_gene: TRBJ1-5
v_gene: TRBV19
d_gene: NA
abundance: many

CDR3nt: TGTGCCAGCAGCTTTCGCCAAGAGACCCAGTACTTC
CDR3aa: CASSFRQETQYF
j_gene: TRBJ2-5
v_gene: TRBV11-2
d_gene: NA
abundance: few

CDR3nt: TGTGCCAGCAGCTCGGGGACAGGGGCAGTCGGCTACACCTTC
CDR3aa: CASSSGTGAVGYTF
j_gene: TRBJ1-2
v_gene: TRBV7-8
d_gene: TRBD1
abundance: few

CDR3nt: TGTGCCAGCAGCTTAGTGGGGGGAGATTCAGATACGCAGTATTTT
CDR3aa: CASSLVGGDSDTQYF
j_gene: TRBJ2-3
v_gene: TRBV7-6
d_gene: NA
abundance: NA

CDR3nt: TGTGCCAGTAGCACGAGGGGGAACACCGGGGAGCTGTTTTTT
CDR3aa: CASSTRGNTGELFF
j_gene: TRBJ2-2
v_gene: TRBV19
d_gene: NA
abundance: NA

CDR3nt: TGTGCCAGCAGCTTGGAGGGACCCTCATACAATGAGCAGTTCTTC
CDR3aa: CASSLEGPSYNEQFF
j_gene: TRBJ2-1
v_gene: TRBV5-8
d_gene: NA
abundance: few

CDR3nt: TGTGCCAGCACCAGAATAGCGGGAGCAGATACGCAGTATTTT
CDR3aa: CASTRIAGADTQYF
j_gene: TRBJ2-3
v_gene: TRBV7-2
d_gene: TRBD2
abundance: NA

CDR3nt: TGTGCCAGCAGCTTATCTCCGCAGGAAGGGTACACCGGGGAGCTGTTTTTT
CDR3aa: CASSLSPQEGYTGELFF
j_gene: TRBJ2-2
v_gene: TRBV7-2
d_gene: NA
abundance: few

CDR3nt: TGTGCCAGCAGTGTAACTAGCGGGAGTGGAGATACGCAGTATTTT
CDR3aa: CASSVTSGSGDTQYF
j_gene: TRBJ2-3
v_gene: TRBV12-3/TRBV12-4
d_gene: TRBD2
abundance: NA

CDR3nt: TGTGCTAGTGGAGATCTAGCGGGAGGGGGCAATGAGCAGTTCTTC
CDR3aa: CASGDLAGGGNEQFF
j_gene: TRBJ2-1
v_gene: TRBV12-5
d_gene: TRBD2
abundance: NA

CDR3nt: TGTGCCACCAGTGGGAGGGGGAACACTGAAGCTTTCTTT
CDR3aa: CATSGRGNTEAFF
j_gene: TRBJ1-1
v_gene: TRBV24-1
d_gene: NA
abundance: once

CDR3nt: TGTGCCAGCAGCGAAACCGGGACTAGCGGCTACAATGAGCAGTTCTTC
CDR3aa: CASSETGTSGYNEQFF
j_gene: TRBJ2-1
v_gene: TRBV7-2
d_gene: TRBD2
abundance: many

CDR3nt: TGTGCCAGCAGTGACGCGGGACTAGCGGGAGATGTGGGAAACATTCAGTACTTC
CDR3aa: CASSDAGLAGDVGNIQYF
j_gene: TRBJ2-4
v_gene: TRBV6-1
d_gene: TRBD2
abundance: few

CDR3nt: TGCGCCAGCAGCCAAGATGGGTGGGGTTACGCCTTC
CDR3aa: CASSQDGWGYAF
j_gene: TRBJ1-2
v_gene: TRBV4-3
d_gene: NA
abundance: NA

CDR3nt: TGTGCCAGCAGCCAAGTTTACAGGGTAACCTACAATGAGCAGTTCTTC
CDR3aa: CASSQVYRVTYNEQFF
j_gene: TRBJ2-1
v_gene: TRBV14
d_gene: NA
abundance: NA

CDR3nt: TGTGCCAGCAGCTTGATAGCGGGCAGAGAGACCCAGTACTTC
CDR3aa: CASSLIAGRETQYF
j_gene: TRBJ2-5
v_gene: TRBV7-2
d_gene: TRBD2
abundance: NA

CDR3nt: TGTGCCAGCAATAGGGGGGGCGGTTCCTACAATGAGCAGTTCTTC
CDR3aa: CASNRGGGSYNEQFF
j_gene: TRBJ2-1
v_gene: TRBV6-5
d_gene: NA
abundance: NA

CDR3nt: TGTGCCAGCAGCTTAGGGGGGACACCTTGGGCTTTCTTT
CDR3aa: CASSLGGTPWAFF
j_gene: TRBJ1-1
v_gene: TRBV7-2
d_gene: NA
abundance: NA

CDR3nt: TGTGCCAGTAGCGGAGCGGGACAGGGTTTCAAGGAGCAGTTCTTC
CDR3aa: CASSGAGQGFKEQFF
j_gene: TRBJ2-1
v_gene: TRBV12-3/TRBV12-4
d_gene: TRBD1
abundance: once

CDR3nt: TGTGCCAGCAGAACCGGGACTCTCGGAACCGGGGAGCTGTTTTTT
CDR3aa: CASRTGTLGTGELFF
j_gene: TRBJ2-2
v_gene: TRBV6-2/TRBV6-3
d_gene: NA
abundance: few

CDR3nt: TGTGCCAGCAGTTTCCTTCGCGGCGGGATGTTATACGAGCAGTACTTC
CDR3aa: CASSFLRGGMLYEQYF
j_gene: TRBJ2-7
v_gene: TRBV27
d_gene: NA
abundance: NA

CDR3nt: TGTGCCAGCAGTTTAGTCAGAACGAACACTGAAGCTTTCTTT
CDR3aa: CASSLVRTNTEAFF
j_gene: TRBJ1-1
v_gene: TRBV12-3/TRBV12-4
d_gene: NA
abundance: NA

CDR3nt: TGTGCCAGCAGCTTAGTCACAGGGAAAGATACGCAGTATTTT
CDR3aa: CASSLVTGKDTQYF
j_gene: TRBJ2-3
v_gene: TRBV7-2
d_gene: NA
abundance: few

CDR3nt: TGTGCCAGCAGTTTAGTTTTGGGTGATGCTTTCTTT
CDR3aa: CASSLVLGDAFF
j_gene: TRBJ1-1
v_gene: TRBV28
d_gene: NA
abundance: few

CDR3nt: TGTGCCAGCAGTTCTACCCAGAGAAATCAGCCCCAGCATTTT
CDR3aa: CASSSTQRNQPQHF
j_gene: TRBJ1-5
v_gene: TRBV27
d_gene: NA
abundance: NA

CDR3nt: TGTGCCAGCAGCTTGAGGACTAGCCGAAATTCCTACAATGAGCAGTTCTTC
CDR3aa: CASSLRTSRNSYNEQFF
j_gene: TRBJ2-1
v_gene: TRBV11-3
d_gene: TRBD2
abundance: NA

CDR3nt: TGTGCCAGCAGCCAGGACAGGGATTACCAAGAGACCCAGTACTTC
CDR3aa: CASSQDRDYQETQYF
j_gene: TRBJ2-5
v_gene: TRBV25-1
d_gene: TRBD1
abundance: NA

CDR3nt: TGCAGTGCTAGTTCGGGGACGCTCCAAGAGACCCAGTACTTC
CDR3aa: CSASSGTLQETQYF
j_gene: TRBJ2-5
v_gene: TRBV20-1
d_gene: NA
abundance: NA

CDR3nt: TGTGCCAGCACCCTTAGCGGGAGGGCCGGGAGTGAGCAGTTCTTC
CDR3aa: CASTLSGRAGSEQFF
j_gene: TRBJ2-1
v_gene: TRBV7-2
d_gene: TRBD2
abundance: NA

CDR3nt: TGTGCCAGCAGCTTAGATCGAGCCAATGAGCAGTTCTTC
CDR3aa: CASSLDRANEQFF
j_gene: TRBJ2-1
v_gene: TRBV7-2
d_gene: NA
abundance: many

CDR3nt: TGTGCCAGCAGCCTAGGACAGGTATTGTTTTTT
CDR3aa: CASSLGQVLFF
j_gene: TRBJ1-4
v_gene: TRBV7-2
d_gene: TRBD1
abundance: once

CDR3nt: TGTGCCAGCAGCCAACGGACCGAGCCCAAAAACATTCAGTACTTC
CDR3aa: CASSQRTEPKNIQYF
j_gene: TRBJ2-4
v_gene: TRBV3-1
d_gene: NA
abundance: few

CDR3nt: TGTGCCAGCACCCCATCAGGCCCGGGGGTAGATACGCAGTATTTT
CDR3aa: CASTPSGPGVDTQYF
j_gene: TRBJ2-3
v_gene: TRBV12-3/TRBV12-4
d_gene: NA
abundance: NA

CDR3nt: TGTGCCAGCAGTGTCCGGGACAGGGGTCCTTACGAGCAGTACTTC
CDR3aa: CASSVRDRGPYEQYF
j_gene: TRBJ2-7
v_gene: TRBV6-1
d_gene: TRBD1
abundance: few

CDR3nt: TGCGCCAGCAGCCAAGAAGGTCAGGGGGCAGTTTCTGGAAACACCATATATTTT
CDR3aa: CASSQEGQGAVSGNTIYF
j_gene: TRBJ1-3
v_gene: TRBV4-3
d_gene: TRBD1
abundance: NA

CDR3nt: TGTGCCAGCATAAGTCGACAGACGAGCTCTGGGGCCAACGTCCTGACTTTC
CDR3aa: CASISRQTSSGANVLTF
j_gene: TRBJ2-6
v_gene: TRBV6-2/TRBV6-3
d_gene: NA
abundance: few

CDR3nt: TGTGCCAGTAGTATAGAGGGGACAGGGCAGCAGACTGAAGCTTTCTTT
CDR3aa: CASSIEGTGQQTEAFF
j_gene: TRBJ1-1
v_gene: TRBV19
d_gene: TRBD1
abundance: NA

CDR3nt: TGTGCCAGCAGCCAAGGGGAAGGTGAAGCTTTCTTT
CDR3aa: CASSQGEGEAFF
j_gene: TRBJ1-1
v_gene: TRBV4-2
d_gene: NA
abundance: once

CDR3nt: TGTGCCAGCAGCCGATCCCCGTCGGGACCCACCGGGGAGCTGTTTTTT
CDR3aa: CASSRSPSGPTGELFF
j_gene: TRBJ2-2
v_gene: TRBV7-2
d_gene: NA
abundance: NA

CDR3nt: TGCGCCAGCAGCCCGAGTACCACAGATACGCAGTATTTT
CDR3aa: CASSPSTTDTQYF
j_gene: TRBJ2-3
v_gene: TRBV4-1
d_gene: NA
abundance: few

CDR3nt: TGCGCCAGCAGCAACCCCTCGGGCAATCAGCCCCAGCATTTT
CDR3aa: CASSNPSGNQPQHF
j_gene: TRBJ1-5
v_gene: TRBV4-1
d_gene: NA
abundance: NA

CDR3nt: TGCGCCAGCAGCCAACGGGGACAGGGCACAGATACGCAGTATTTT
CDR3aa: CASSQRGQGTDTQYF
j_gene: TRBJ2-3
v_gene: TRBV4-1
d_gene: TRBD1
abundance: once

CDR3nt: TGTGCCAGCAGCCCGGGACTGGACGATCTACGTGGTACGCAGTATTTT
CDR3aa: CASSPGLDDLRGTQYF
j_gene: TRBJ2-3
v_gene: TRBV5-5
d_gene: NA
abundance: few

CDR3nt: TGTGCCAGCAGCTTCTTTGGGTCCGGGGGACCTGAGCAGTTCTTC
CDR3aa: CASSFFGSGGPEQFF
j_gene: TRBJ2-1
v_gene: TRBV5-4
d_gene: NA
abundance: few

CDR3nt: TGTGCCAGCAGCTCGGCCGGGGGGCAGGGGACCTACGAGCAGTACTTC
CDR3aa: CASSSAGGQGTYEQYF
j_gene: TRBJ2-7
v_gene: TRBV7-2
d_gene: NA
abundance: NA

CDR3nt: TGCAGCGTCAGAGGAGATCTCACCGGGGAGCTGTTTTTT
CDR3aa: CSVRGDLTGELFF
j_gene: TRBJ2-2
v_gene: TRBV20-1
d_gene: NA
abundance: NA